This entry lists 23 T cell receptor beta chains sequenced from one sample in a study of Ad26.COV2.S vaccination and SARS-CoV-2 variants. The data were produced by immunoSEQ multiplex PCR, yet TCRdb's version contains in-frame clones alone and is incomplete. The table records 350,000 to 400,000 clones, about nine tenths of them present only once. Sample treatment: 15 to 20 received Ad26.COV2.S at low or high dose, single or two shots; about 5 received placebo; per-sample allocation not given. Sampling happened 63 days after the first vaccine or placebo injection. Sequencing was performed on peripheral blood, taken in a trial of Ad26.COV2.S vaccine versus placebo. Source of these receptors: a person aged 18 to 65 who received the Ad26.COV2.S COVID-19 vaccine or a placebo.

This chain uses TRBV27 with TRBJ1-4; tentative D call: TRBD1 (5 bases). The V gene's germline CDR1 is MNHEY and CDR2 SMNVEV (reference sequence). V lost 8 bases and J 8 bases, leaving 15 bases between the germline ends. CDR3 length equals 13 residues. In DNA form, the CDR3 reads TGTGCCAGCCGAAGGGCAGGGAGAGAAAAACTGTTTTTT. Protein product: CASRRAGREKLFF.

The rearrangement uses TRBV6-5 and TRBJ1-3; D is undetermined. The V and J ends lost 8 bases and 6 bases respectively, with 20 bases between them. The CDR3 totals 15 residues. The germline V gene encodes CDR1 MNHEY and CDR2 SVGAGI. CDR3 residues: CASRLSGGDSNTIYF. The DNA for the CDR3 is TGTGCCAGCCGTCTCAGTGGCGGAGACTCAAACACCATATATTTT.

This chain joins TRBV7-6 and TRBJ1-4; 7 positions match TRBD1. CDR1 SGHVS and CDR2 FNYEAQ come from the germline V gene. J gave up 5 bases and V 5 bases, and 11 bases lay outside the gene matches. The CDR3 covers 16 residues. The CDR3 sequence: CASSPGPGTENEKLFF. In nucleotides, the CDR3 is TGTGCCAGCAGCCCTGGACCCGGGACAGAAAATGAAAAACTGTTTTTT.

This clone was seen once. The same CDR3 arises from other DNA sequences in this sample as well. The chain joins TRBV5-1 to TRBJ1-2, with D perhaps matching TRBD1 (5 bases). Trimming pared 0 bases from V and 11 bases from J, leaving 11 bases between. CDR1 is SGHRS, CDR2 YFSETQ, per germline. There are 12 residues in the CDR3. CDR3 in DNA: TGCGCCAGCAGCTTGGAAGGTTCAGGGTACACCTTC. Protein: CASSLEGSGYTF.

The J gene is TRBJ1-5, the V gene TRBV5-5; D is possibly TRBD1 (5 bases). Germline V lookup: CDR1 SGHKS, CDR2 YYEKEE (reference sequence). Trimming took 6 bases from V and 1 from J, leaving 11 bases between them. The CDR3 consists of 14 residues. CDR3 in amino acids: CASTLGGSNQPQHF. For the CDR3, the DNA is TGTGCCAGCACCCTTGGGGGGAGCAATCAGCCCCAGCATTTT.

The chain has TRBV25-1 and TRBJ2-7; no clear D gene. This CDR3 comprises 15 residues. V was pared by 5 bases and J by 2 bases, with 16 bases between. Germline CDR1 and CDR2: MGHDK and SYGVNS. The CDR3, as DNA: TGTGCCAGCAGTAGCGCGACTTCTGCCGCCTACGAGCAGTACTTC. The encoded protein is CASSSATSAAYEQYF.

This sequence joins TRBV5-4 and TRBJ1-2; possible D gene TRBD1, 6 bases. Germline V gene lookup returns CDR1 SGHNT and CDR2 YYREEE (reference sequence). Trimming took 3 bases from V and 8 from J, leaving 17 bases between them. The length of the CDR3 is 14 residues. The CDR3 DNA reads TGTGCCAGCAGCTACAGGGAGGGAATACGAGGCTACACCTTC. It yields the protein CASSYREGIRGYTF.

J is TRBJ2-1 and V is TRBV18, with TRBD2 identical over 11 bases. Trimming took 8 bases from V and 10 from J; bases not matched to a gene: 13. The CDR3 is 15 residues long. Germline V gives CDR1 KGHSH, CDR2 LQKENI. CDR3 bases: TGTGCCAGCACCCTTACTAGCGGGGGCCTGGGGGAGCAGTTCTTC. Translation gives CASTLTSGGLGEQFF.

The gene calls are TRBV13 and TRBJ1-2; no definite D call. V was clipped by 1 base and J by 4 bases, with 7 bases between them. CDR3 length: 13 residues. CDR1 and CDR2 (germline): PRHDT, FYEKMQ (reference sequence). The DNA of the CDR3 is TGTGCCAGCAGCTTAGTCCAGGCCTATGGCTACACCTTC. Protein sequence: CASSLVQAYGYTF.

The sample holds a few counts of this clone. The chain carries TRBV5-8 and TRBJ1-2; possible D gene TRBD1, 5 bases. The germline V gene has CDR1 SGHTS and CDR2 YDEGEE. Trimming took 3 bases from V and 4 from J, leaving 13 bases between them. CDR3 length equals 14 residues. The CDR3 region is CASSWGGSSYGYTF. CDR3 in DNA: TGTGCCAGCAGCTGGGGGGGGAGTAGCTATGGCTACACCTTC. The whole variable domain, filled in from reference TRBV5-8 and TRBJ1-2, reads EAGVTQSPTHLIKTRGQQATLRCSPISGHTSVYWYQQALGLGLQFLLWYDEGEERNRGNFPPRFSGRQFPNYSSELNVNALELEDSALYLCASSWGGSSYGYTFGSGTRLTVV.

This clone was found once. The V call is TRBV19, the J call TRBJ1-1; maybe TRBD1 (6 bases). This CDR3 has 12 amino acids. Trimming pared 5 bases from V and 6 bases from J, leaving 10 bases between. Germline lookup yields CDR1 LNHDA and CDR2 SQIVND (reference sequence). CDR3 region: CASSAGAAEAFF. CDR3 nucleotides: TGTGCCAGTAGTGCAGGGGCGGCTGAAGCTTTCTTT.

The rearrangement links TRBV20-1 to TRBJ1-1, with D perhaps matching TRBD1 (6 bases). The V gene's germline CDR1 is DFQATT and CDR2 SNEGSKA (reference sequence). This CDR3 is 10 amino acids long. The ends were cut back, 6 bases at V and 14 bases at J, with 16 bases in the middle. The CDR3 DNA sequence: TGCAGTGCCACACAGACGGGGGCCTTCTTT. Translation: CSATQTGAFF.

This rearrangement joins TRBV19 to TRBJ2-2; perhaps TRBD2 as D (5 bases). The CDR3 is 12 amino acids. In germline, CDR1 is LNHDA, CDR2 SQIVND (reference sequence). V gave up 7 bases and J gave up 7 bases, with 10 bases separating them. The CDR3 DNA sequence: TGTGCCAGTAATGAGGGAGTCGGGGAGCTGTTTTTT. This encodes CASNEGVGELFF. Combining the CDR3 with reference TRBV19 and TRBJ2-2 gives the whole variable domain DGGITQSPKYLFRKEGQNVTLSCEQNLNHDAMYWYRQDPGQGLRLIYYSQIVNDFQKGDIAEGYSVSREKKESFPLTVTSAQKNPTAFYLCASNEGVGELFFGEGSRLTVL.

This clone has a single count. V gene TRBV7-9 combines with J gene TRBJ1-2, with 8 positions matching TRBD1. With V trimmed by 4 bases and J by 6 bases, 1 base remained unmatched. Germline loops: CDR1 SEHNR, CDR2 FQNEAQ (reference sequence). The CDR3 runs to 12 residues. CDR3 DNA sequence: TGTGCCAGCAGCTCGACAGGGGATGGCTACACCTTC. Translated: CASSSTGDGYTF.

The chain carries TRBV10-3 and TRBJ2-2; no definite D call. This CDR3 contains 16 residues. Germline-derived CDR1 and CDR2 are ENHRY and SYGVKD. The V gene lost 4 bases and the J gene lost 2 bases, with 14 bases spanning the gap. The CDR3 region has the DNA TGTGCCATCAGTGCCCCCACCGGCGGAAACACCGGGGAGCTGTTTTTT. It is translated as CAISAPTGGNTGELFF.

V and J are TRBV7-9 and TRBJ2-3; D perhaps matches TRBD1 (6 bases). Between the trimmed V and J ends, which lost 3 bases and 0 bases, there was a span of 10 bases. Per germline, CDR1 SEHNR and CDR2 FQNEAQ (reference sequence). The CDR3 length is 15 residues. The CDR3 region is CASSFSRGSTDTQYF. The CDR3 nucleotides are TGTGCCAGCAGCTTTAGTAGGGGGAGCACAGATACGCAGTATTTT.

The chain employs TRBV7-9 and TRBJ1-2; D call uncertain. CDR1 is SEHNR, CDR2 FQNEAQ, per germline (reference sequence). V was cut by 1 base and J by 7 bases, with 13 bases left in between. CDR3 size: 14 residues. For the CDR3, the DNA is TGTGCCAGCAGCTTAGATTCGTGGGGAAGTGGCTACACCTTC. Translating gives CASSLDSWGSGYTF. The full variable domain, rest sourced from reference TRBV7-9 and TRBJ1-2, is DTGVSQNPRHKITKRGQNVTFRCDPISEHNRLYWYRQTLGQGPEFLTYFQNEAQLEKSRLLSDRFSAERPKGSFSTLEIQRTEQGDSAMYLCASSLDSWGSGYTFGSGTRLTVV.

This clone was found once. The CDR3 sequence is CASSPNYQSSYNEQFF. For the CDR3, the DNA is TGTGCCAGCAGCCCAAATTACCAAAGCTCCTACAATGAGCAGTTCTTC. The chain is built from TRBV7-8 and TRBJ2-1; D ambiguous. Germline V gene sequence: CDR1 SGHVS, CDR2 FQNEAQ. V was trimmed by 5 bases and J by 0 bases, leaving 14 bases between them. The CDR3 loop spans 16 amino acids.

The chain recombines TRBV9 with TRBJ1-2; no clear D gene. Per germline, CDR1 SGDLS and CDR2 YYNGEE. The CDR3 runs 15 residues. Trimming shortened V by 2 bases and J by 4 bases, and 15 bases separated the two germline ends. The CDR3 DNA is TGTGCCAGCAGCGTCGCGCAGAAGGCCATCTATGGCTACACCTTC. Protein product: CASSVAQKAIYGYTF.

The V and J genes are TRBV12-3 or TRBV12-4 and TRBJ1-2, with D possibly TRBD1 on 5 matching bases. V was shortened by 6 bases and J by 6 bases, with 11 bases between the two germline ends. This CDR3 spans 12 amino acids. The DNA for the CDR3 is TGTGCCAGCAGCAACAGAGGGGATGGCTACACCTTC. The encoded protein is CASSNRGDGYTF.

V gene TRBV11-2 combines with J gene TRBJ2-6; D tentatively reads TRBD1 or TRBD2 (6 bases each). The germline V gene has CDR1 SGHAT and CDR2 FQNNGV. V was shortened by 4 bases and J by 4 bases, with 14 bases between the two germline ends. The CDR3 runs 16 residues. Written as DNA, the CDR3 is TGTGCCAGCAGCTCCTTAGGGGGGACCGGGGCCAACGTCCTGACTTTC. Its protein is CASSSLGGTGANVLTF.

CDR3 protein: CASAARAEYEQYF. CDR3 in DNA: TGTGCCAGCGCCGCCCGGGCGGAGTACGAGCAGTACTTC. J is TRBJ2-7 and V is TRBV27, with D hard to call. V lost 8 bases and J lost 4, with 15 bases in between. CDR1 is MNHEY and CDR2 is SMNVEV in the germline V gene (reference sequence). The CDR3 is made up of 13 amino acids.

This chain connects TRBV6-5 to TRBJ1-2; TRBD1 matches at 9 bases. The CDR3 is 14 amino acids. Germline-derived CDR1 and CDR2 are MNHEY and SVGAGI. The trim removed 5 bases at V and 4 bases at J, leaving 5 bases unmatched. CDR3 region: CASSHRDRVYGYTF. The CDR3 DNA sequence: TGTGCCAGCAGTCATAGGGACAGGGTCTATGGCTACACCTTC.